This T cell receptor (beta chain) was captured in a study of blood T cell repertoires in COVID-19. The germline V gene encodes CDR1 ENHRY and CDR2 SYGVKD. Deletions cut 10 bases from V and 3 bases from J, with 13 bases between. The CDR3 spans 14 residues. This clone has just a few counts. The data were produced by immunoSEQ multiplex PCR, yet TCRdb's version contains in-frame clones alone and is incomplete. The repertoire holds 250,000 to 400,000 clones, with 75% to 90% as singletons. This clonotype was obtained from a woman aged 25 to 39 with COVID-19, enrolled during active disease. V usage is TRBV10-3 and J usage is TRBJ1-6; maybe TRBD1 (6 bases). What was sequenced was peripheral blood. Here the CDR3 DNA reads TGTGCCACCACTGTGGACAGCTATAATTCACCCCTCCACTTT. It codes for CATTVDSYNSPLHF.